The clone carrying this T cell receptor (beta chain) has ten or more counts. The data were taken from a study of Graves' ophthalmopathy and Graves' hyperthyroidism. Diagnoses were established from clinical symptoms, serum thyroxine, TRAb, thyroid ultrasound and orbital computed tomography. RNA transcripts served as template for amplifying TCR beta CDR3 sequences. RT-PCR in the first round used HTBI primers; a second-round multiplex PCR followed. TCRdb analysed the multiplex PCR reads with MiXCR anew, one entry per CDR3 protein. Here the sample spans around 1,000,000 distinct CDR3 sequences, roughly 35% being singletons. The CDR3 covers 16 residues. Germline CDR1 reads SQVTM; CDR2 reads ANQGSEA. V shed 0 bases and J shed 0 bases, with 14 bases lying between them.

This receptor was obtained from an adult man with Graves' hyperthyroidism. The sample comprised peripheral blood or thyroid tissue (not recorded which). The rearrangement links TRBV29-1 to TRBJ1-1; D might be TRBD1 (5 bases). The CDR3 here is CSVEDSSGSVNTEAFF. CDR3 coding DNA: TGCAGCGTTGAAGATTCGTCAGGGTCGGTGAACACTGAAGCTTTCTTT.